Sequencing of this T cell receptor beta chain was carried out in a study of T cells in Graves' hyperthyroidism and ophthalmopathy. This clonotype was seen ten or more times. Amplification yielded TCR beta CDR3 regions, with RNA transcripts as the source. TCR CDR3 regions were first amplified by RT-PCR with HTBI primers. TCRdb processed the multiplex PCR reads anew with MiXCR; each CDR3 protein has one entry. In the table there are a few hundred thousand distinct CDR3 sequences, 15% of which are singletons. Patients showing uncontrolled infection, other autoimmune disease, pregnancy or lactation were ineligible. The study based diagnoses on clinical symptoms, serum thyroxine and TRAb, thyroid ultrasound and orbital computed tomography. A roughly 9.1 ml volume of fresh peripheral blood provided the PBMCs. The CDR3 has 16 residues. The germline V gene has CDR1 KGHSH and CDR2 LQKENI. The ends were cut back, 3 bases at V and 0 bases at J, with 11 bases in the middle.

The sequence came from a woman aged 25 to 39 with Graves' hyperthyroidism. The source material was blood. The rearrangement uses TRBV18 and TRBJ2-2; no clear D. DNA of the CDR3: TGTGCCAGCTCACCGGCGGCCATCACGAACACCGGGGAGCTGTTTTTT. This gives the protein CASSPAAITNTGELFF.